This T cell receptor beta chain was captured by sequencing in a study of beta chain features in type 1 diabetes. Study details: Patients and healthy donors were similar in age, gender and cell yields. Study-level findings and limits: Cells with high TCR expression could be over-represented by cDNA sequencing. For Type 1 diabetes patients, all four CD4+ subsets carried TCRB CDR3s that were moderately but significantly shorter.

This CDR3 spans 17 amino acids. The germline V gene encodes CDR1 SEHNR and CDR2 FQNEAQ (reference sequence). Trimming stripped 2 bases from V and 2 bases from J, with 13 bases between. Regarding this clone: Its antigen is still unknown.

Sequenced material consisted of expressed TCRB transcripts (all of the isolated RNA was reverse transcribed). Assay: immunoSEQ multiplex PCR; the TCRdb copy retains only in-frame clones and omits some. Of 400,000 to 600,000 clones in the sample, approximately 28% are singletons; the top ten hold around 0.065%. Sequencing was performed on naive CD4+ T cells from blood. This rearrangement joins TRBV7-9 to TRBJ2-6; maybe TRBD2 (6 bases). This clonotype originated in a man younger than 35 in good health. In DNA form, the CDR3 reads TGTGCCAGCAGCTTATCACGGGGGAGTCCTGGGGCCAACGTCCTGACTTTC. Translating it yields CASSLSRGSPGANVLTF.